Listed below are T cell receptor beta chains from one sample, sequenced in a study of response to subunit inactivated influenza vaccine. TCRdb called the RT-PCR reads again in MiXCR, with one record for every CDR3 protein. The sample gives roughly 780,000 distinct CDR3 sequences, approximately 17% of which show up once; roughly a tenth is in the top ten. The sequenced sample was PBMCs from blood, obtained about 5 days after vaccination. The source of these receptors is a man aged 45 to 65 who received an inactivated influenza vaccine. Each CDR3 is given with its conserved first and last residue. The D gene is left open where the match is weak. A row's size may be missing; if present it is once, few, many or a size class.

clone_size: -; v_call: TRBV20-1; d_call: TRBD2; j_call: TRBJ2-3; cdr3_nt: TGCAGTGCTGGGGGGACTAGCGGGAGCTCGGATACGCAGTATTTT; cdr3_aa: CSAGGTSGSSDTQYF
clone_size: -; v_call: TRBV7-6; d_call: -; j_call: TRBJ2-7; cdr3_nt: TGTGCCAGCAGCCAAACCAGCGAGCACGAGCAGTACTTC; cdr3_aa: CASSQTSEHEQYF
clone_size: -; v_call: TRBV5-1; d_call: -; j_call: TRBJ1-1; cdr3_nt: TGCGCCAGCAGCATGCAGGGGAACACTGAAGCTTTCTTT; cdr3_aa: CASSMQGNTEAFF
clone_size: few; v_call: TRBV3-1; d_call: -; j_call: TRBJ2-2; cdr3_nt: TGTGCCAGCAGCCCCGGGTGGGGCAACACCGGGGAGCTGTTTTTT; cdr3_aa: CASSPGWGNTGELFF
clone_size: few; v_call: TRBV20-1; d_call: -; j_call: TRBJ2-6; cdr3_nt: TGCAGTGCTATCTTACCGGACTCTAAGGTGTTAGGACCTCGACTCTCTGGGGCCAACGTCCTGACTTTC; cdr3_aa: CSAILPDSKVLGPRLSGANVLTF
clone_size: -; v_call: TRBV6-1; d_call: -; j_call: TRBJ1-3; cdr3_nt: TGTGCCAGCAGAAATAATTGGGACTCTGGAAACACCATATATTTT; cdr3_aa: CASRNNWDSGNTIYF
clone_size: -; v_call: TRBV12-3/TRBV12-4; d_call: -; j_call: TRBJ1-1; cdr3_nt: TGTGCCAGCAGTTTTCTATTGGGGCGAGTGGTCTTT; cdr3_aa: CASSFLLGRVVF
clone_size: few; v_call: TRBV7-8; d_call: -; j_call: TRBJ2-5; cdr3_nt: TGTGCCAGCAGCCCACGAACGTGGGGAGAGACCCAGTACTTC; cdr3_aa: CASSPRTWGETQYF
clone_size: few; v_call: TRBV7-2; d_call: TRBD2; j_call: TRBJ2-7; cdr3_nt: TGTGCCAGCAGCTTCGTAGCGGGGGGTTCGGACGAGCAGTACTTC; cdr3_aa: CASSFVAGGSDEQYF
clone_size: -; v_call: TRBV29-1; d_call: TRBD1; j_call: TRBJ2-7; cdr3_nt: TGCAGCGTTGCCCCGGGACAGCGCTCCTACGAGCAGTACTTC; cdr3_aa: CSVAPGQRSYEQYF